Each of the 5 T cell receptor beta chains below was sequenced from the same sample in a study of blood T cell repertoires in COVID-19. Data came from immunoSEQ multiplex PCR; TCRdb stores just in-frame clones and leaves some out. The sample has 200,000 to 250,000 clones, 85% to 90% seen once. Material for sequencing was PBMCs or T cells enriched from blood (not recorded which). The receptors derive from a man in his fifties or sixties who had been exposed to COVID-19.

This clone was counted once. The rearrangement links TRBV14 to TRBJ1-2, with D tentatively TRBD1 (6 bases). Trimming took off 5 bases at V and 2 bases at J, with 12 bases between the two ends. Looked up from germline, CDR1 is SGHDN and CDR2 is FVKESK. This CDR3 has 14 amino acids. CDR3 loop: CASSSGGPNYGYTF. CDR3 sequence (DNA): TGTGCCAGCAGCAGTGGGGGCCCAAACTATGGCTACACCTTC.

The gene calls are TRBV6-1 and TRBJ2-7; TRBD1 matches 7 bases. Germline V gene sequence: CDR1 MNHNS, CDR2 SASEGT. CDR3 length: 16 residues. The junction had 7 bases not matched to a gene; V was cut back by 2 bases and J by 0 bases. In DNA form, the CDR3 reads TGTGCCAGCAGTGAATCAGGGGGAAAAGGCTCCTACGAGCAGTACTTC. Its translation is CASSESGGKGSYEQYF.

This clone was counted once. The chain has TRBV6-1 and TRBJ2-5; a weak D match, TRBD1 (5 bases). Germline V gene lookup returns CDR1 MNHNS and CDR2 SASEGT. The CDR3 has 14 residues. The ends were cut back, 3 bases at V and 6 bases at J, with 14 bases in the middle. CDR3 DNA sequence: TGTGCCAGCAGTGAGGGGCAGCTCGGGCAGACCCAGTACTTC. This translates into CASSEGQLGQTQYF.

The CDR3 region is CASRDRGETQYF. The CDR3 bases are TGTGCCAGCAGGGACAGGGGGGAGACCCAGTACTTC. The V call is TRBV2, the J call TRBJ2-5; 10 positions match TRBD1. Per the germline V gene, CDR1 is SNHLY and CDR2 is FYNNEI. This CDR3 is built from 12 residues. V lost 6 bases, J lost 5 bases, and 0 bases stayed unmatched.

The chain joins TRBV28 to TRBJ1-2, with 8 bases aligning to TRBD1. CDR1 and CDR2 (germline): MDHEN, SYDVKM. V trimming: 6 bases; J trimming: 1 base; junction bases outside the gene matches: 10. The CDR3 is 16 residues long. The CDR3 bases are TGTGCCAGCAGGTGGACAGGGATAGGGTTTAACTATGGCTACACCTTC. It translates to CASRWTGIGFNYGYTF.